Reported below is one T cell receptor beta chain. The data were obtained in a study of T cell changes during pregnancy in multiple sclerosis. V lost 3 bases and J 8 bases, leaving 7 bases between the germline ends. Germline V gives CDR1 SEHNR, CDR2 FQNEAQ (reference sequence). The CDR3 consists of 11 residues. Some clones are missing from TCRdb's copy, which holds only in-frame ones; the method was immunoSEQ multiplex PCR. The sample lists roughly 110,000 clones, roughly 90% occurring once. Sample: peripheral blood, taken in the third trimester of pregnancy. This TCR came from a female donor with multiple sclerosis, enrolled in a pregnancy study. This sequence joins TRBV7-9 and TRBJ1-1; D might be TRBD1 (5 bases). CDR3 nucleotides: TGTGCCAGCAGCTTGGAGGGGGAAGCTTTCTTT. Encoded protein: CASSLEGEAFF.